This TCR beta chain appears in the sequencing data of a study of identical twins. Study results and limitations: Models underestimated how often monozygotic twins shared out-of-frame TCR alpha.

A single record per CDR3 protein comes from TCRdb applying MiXCR to the 5' RACE reads. Of around 1.7 million distinct CDR3 sequences in the sample, less than 40% were seen once. About this clonotype itself: The antigen is not known.

V trimming: 2 bases; J trimming: 3 bases; junction bases outside the gene matches: 2. Germline assignment: CDR1 LGHNA and CDR2 YNFKEQ. The CDR3 extends over 15 amino acids. This clonotype originated in a newborn girl in good health. Input material: cord blood. This sequence joins TRBV4-2 and TRBJ2-1; 9 nucleotides agree with TRBD2. The CDR3 protein is CASSQIAGDYNEQFF. CDR3 coding DNA: TGTGCCAGCAGCCAAATAGCGGGAGACTACAATGAGCAGTTCTTC.